Described below is a single T cell receptor beta chain sequence and its context. Here immunoSEQ multiplex PCR was the method, and the copy in TCRdb shows in-frame clones only, minus some. Here the sample spans under 85,000 clones, roughly nine tenths being singletons. The record originates from a study of control samples from healthy donors and cancer patients. The receptor was derived from a man aged 55 to 70 with colorectal cancer. Sequenced sample: PBMCs.

CDR3: CATSRPYNSPLHF. In nucleotides, the CDR3 is TGTGCCACCAGCAGGCCATATAATTCACCCCTCCACTTT. The J gene is TRBJ1-6, the V gene TRBV15; D unclear. V lost 3 bases, J lost 4 bases, and 4 bases lay in between. Germline CDR1 is LNHNV and CDR2 is YYDKDF (reference sequence). The CDR3 runs 13 residues.